Given below is one T cell receptor beta chain in context. The data originate from a study of blood T cell repertoires in COVID-19. Looking at the study overall: Sites in the United States, Italy and Spain provided acute and convalescent COVID-19 samples. Sources were T cells, B-cell-depleted T cells, or PBMCs; the material itself was cDNA or gDNA.

Authors' data handling: Nucleated cell number was recorded as an estimate derived from reference gene primer amplification. Measured with immunoSEQ multiplex PCR; TCRdb has only the in-frame clones, and not every one. V and J calls and clone size are those listed in that table; D and trimming were worked out from the DNA. The table records more than 200,000 clones, about 83% of them present only once. The CDR3 covers 14 residues. In germline, CDR1 is SEHNR, CDR2 FQNEAQ (reference sequence). V was clipped by 5 bases and J by 1 base, with 11 bases between them. This chain uses TRBV7-9 with TRBJ2-5, with D tentatively TRBD1 (6 bases). Sequenced input: peripheral blood. This TCR was sampled from a middle-aged man with active or convalescent COVID-19. The CDR3 DNA reads TGTGCCAGCAGCCCACTGGACAGCCAAGAGACCCAGTACTTC. Translation: CASSPLDSQETQYF.